This TCR beta chain was captured in a study of T-cell reconstitution after alpha-beta-depleted transplantation in children. A TCRbeta library incorporating unique molecular identifiers was prepared. TCRdb re-derived calls from the PCR reads in MiXCR, one entry per CDR3 protein. In the table there are approximately 150,000 distinct CDR3 sequences, 8% to 10% of which are singletons. Findings and limits, study-wide: Several hundred graft clones that had expanded were reportedly the source of alpha-beta T cells about two months after transplant.

Many counts were recorded for this clonotype. Its antigen remains unidentified. The receptor was derived from a female patient aged 2 to 10 who had a stem cell transplant for congenital amegakaryocytic thrombocytopenia, so the T cells may come from the graft donor. The source was PBMCs, mostly from graft donor cells, collected 180 days after TCRalphabeta/CD19-depleted stem cell transplant.

CDR3 in amino acids: CSARVSPSDTEAFF. As DNA, the CDR3 is TGCAGTGCTAGAGTTTCCCCCAGTGACACTGAAGCTTTCTTT. The rearrangement links TRBV20-1 to TRBJ1-1; D is uncertain. Trimming shortened V by 1 base and J by 3 bases, and 12 bases separated the two germline ends. CDR1 is DFQATT, CDR2 SNEGSKA, per germline (reference sequence). This CDR3 is 14 amino acids long.